The rows below give T cell receptor beta chains drawn from one sample of a study of shared clonotypes between healthy human individuals. The method was immunoSEQ multiplex PCR; TCRdb's version includes in-frame clones alone and lacks a portion of them. The table lists 2 million to 2.5 million clones, under 95% of them singletons. Sequenced input: naive CD4+ T cells from PBMCs. The source is a man younger than 30 in good health. Some clones in this sample may be carry-over from other donors' samples. CDR3s include the opening cysteine and the closing phenylalanine or tryptophan. Fields, in order: CDR3 length, J gene, V gene, clone size, D gene, CDR3 protein, CDR3 DNA. D genes are given only for firm matches. A clone size is listed for some rows: how often the clone was seen (once, few, many), or a class if it is expanded.

11,TRBJ1-5,TRBV10-3,NA,NA,CAIGVSQPQHF,TGTGCCATCGGGGTTTCCCAGCCCCAGCATTTT
12,TRBJ1-6,TRBV6-5,NA,NA,CASSYPRSPLHF,TGTGCCAGCAGTTACCCCAGGTCACCCCTCCACTTT
13,TRBJ2-4,TRBV4-1,NA,NA,CASSQGVGAAKYF,TGCGCCAGCAGCCAAGGTGTGGGGGCAGCGAAGTACTTC
15,TRBJ2-1,TRBV11-2,NA,NA,CASSAATPPYNEQFF,TGTGCCAGCAGCGCCGCGACCCCCCCCTACAATGAGCAGTTCTTC
18,TRBJ1-1,TRBV18,NA,NA,CASSPLASGARIGTEAFF,TGTGCCAGCTCACCACTGGCCAGCGGGGCCCGTATAGGGACTGAAGCTTTCTTT
15,TRBJ2-5,TRBV6-5,NA,TRBD2,CASSYGAGGGETQYF,TGTGCCAGCAGTTATGGGGCGGGAGGGGGAGAGACCCAGTACTTC
13,TRBJ1-2,TRBV6-1,NA,NA,CASSLAGDYGYTF,TGTGCCAGCAGCCTGGCGGGGGACTATGGCTACACCTTC
14,TRBJ1-2,TRBV2,NA,NA,CASKSAGQHYGYTF,TGTGCCAGCAAGAGCGCCGGACAGCACTATGGCTACACCTTC
14,TRBJ2-3,TRBV30,once,TRBD1,CAWSGGQGADTQYF,TGTGCCTGGAGTGGTGGCCAGGGGGCAGATACGCAGTATTTT
15,TRBJ2-7,TRBV7-2,once,NA,CASSLVATQLLEQYF,TGTGCCAGCAGCTTGGTCGCGACTCAGCTCTTAGAGCAGTACTTC
12,TRBJ2-7,TRBV29-1,NA,NA,CSVGTGTYEQYF,TGCAGCGTTGGGACTGGAACCTACGAGCAGTACTTC
14,TRBJ2-1,TRBV18,NA,NA,CASSPQVVPDEQFF,TGTGCCAGCTCACCACAGGTCGTTCCTGATGAGCAGTTCTTC
15,TRBJ2-7,TRBV2,NA,TRBD1,CASRERTGGFYEQYF,TGTGCCAGCAGGGAAAGGACAGGGGGCTTCTACGAGCAGTACTTC
14,TRBJ2-7,TRBV5-1,once,TRBD1,CASSSGTDLREQYF,TGCGCCAGCAGCTCCGGGACAGACCTACGGGAGCAGTACTTC
15,TRBJ2-2,TRBV28,NA,NA,CASSLVGARTGELFF,TGTGCCAGCAGTTTAGTGGGTGCCAGAACCGGGGAGCTGTTTTTT
17,TRBJ1-1,TRBV5-1,NA,TRBD1,CASTNQYRGSASYEAFF,TGCGCCAGCACCAATCAATACAGGGGTTCGGCATCCTATGAAGCTTTCTTT
11,TRBJ1-1,TRBV21-1,NA,NA,CASSKSTEAFF,TGTGCCAGCAGCAAAAGTACTGAAGCTTTCTTT
13,TRBJ1-1,TRBV9,NA,NA,CASSAGLNTEAFF,TGTGCCAGCAGCGCGGGATTGAACACTGAAGCTTTCTTT
14,TRBJ1-2,TRBV11-2,NA,NA,CASSPVRGYYGYTF,TGTGCCAGCAGCCCGGTAAGGGGCTACTATGGCTACACCTTC
16,TRBJ2-3,TRBV15,NA,TRBD2,CATSTGLAGNTDTQYF,TGTGCCACCAGCACGGGACTAGCGGGAAACACAGATACGCAGTATTTT
16,TRBJ2-1,TRBV4-1,NA,NA,CASSPFWGKSYNEQFF,TGCGCCAGCAGCCCCTTCTGGGGGAAGTCCTACAATGAGCAGTTCTTC
15,TRBJ2-5,TRBV18,NA,TRBD2,CASSPRGGTQETQYF,TGTGCCAGCTCGCCTCGGGGGGGGACACAAGAGACCCAGTACTTC
14,TRBJ2-2,TRBV18,NA,NA,CASSPDMNTGELFF,TGTGCCAGCTCACCTGACATGAACACCGGGGAGCTGTTTTTT
15,TRBJ2-5,TRBV5-1,NA,NA,CASSWGTALEETQYF,TGCGCCAGCAGCTGGGGGACCGCATTAGAAGAGACCCAGTACTTC
15,TRBJ2-2,TRBV28,NA,TRBD1,CASSLGDRVTGELFF,TGTGCCAGCAGTTTAGGGGACAGGGTCACCGGGGAGCTGTTTTTT
16,TRBJ2-1,TRBV5-4,NA,TRBD2,CASSSPTSGRYNEQFF,TGTGCCAGCAGCTCTCCGACTAGCGGGAGGTACAATGAGCAGTTCTTC
12,TRBJ1-1,TRBV29-1,NA,NA,CSVDRGLDEAFF,TGCAGCGTTGACCGGGGGTTGGACGAAGCTTTCTTT
17,TRBJ1-5,TRBV18,NA,NA,CASSGGTVAFSNQPQHF,TGTGCCAGCTCAGGCGGGACTGTCGCCTTCTCCAATCAGCCCCAGCATTTT
15,TRBJ2-7,TRBV6-6,NA,TRBD2,CASSSGAGVSYEQYF,TGTGCCAGCAGTTCCGGCGCGGGAGTCTCCTACGAGCAGTACTTC
15,TRBJ1-5,TRBV6-1,NA,NA,CASSPLQGEGQPQHF,TGTGCCAGCAGCCCGCTACAGGGTGAGGGTCAGCCCCAGCATTTT
13,TRBJ2-1,TRBV19,NA,NA,CASSIGTYNEQFF,TGTGCCAGTAGTATCGGGACCTACAATGAGCAGTTCTTC